This paragraph covers one T cell receptor (beta chain) sequence. Trimming at V came to 5 bases and at J to 1 base, leaving 4 bases not matched to a gene. CDR1 and CDR2 (germline): SQVTM, ANQGSEA. This CDR3 has 14 residues. In the original processing: Using reference gene primer amplification, nucleated cell counts were estimated. The protocol was immunoSEQ multiplex PCR, while the TCRdb copy is restricted to in-frame clones and leaves out a portion. From that table come the V and J calls and clone size; the DNA was used to work out D and trimming. The sample consists of under 150,000 clones, around 85% of them appearing once. These data originate in a study of blood T cell repertoires in COVID-19.

Input material: peripheral blood. The chain has TRBV29-1 and TRBJ1-1; 10 bases match TRBD1. This clonotype was obtained from a woman aged 40 to 49 with active or convalescent COVID-19. The CDR3 loop reads CSVQGQGGNTEAFF. CDR3 sequence (DNA): TGCAGCGTTCAAGGACAGGGGGGGAACACTGAAGCTTTCTTT.